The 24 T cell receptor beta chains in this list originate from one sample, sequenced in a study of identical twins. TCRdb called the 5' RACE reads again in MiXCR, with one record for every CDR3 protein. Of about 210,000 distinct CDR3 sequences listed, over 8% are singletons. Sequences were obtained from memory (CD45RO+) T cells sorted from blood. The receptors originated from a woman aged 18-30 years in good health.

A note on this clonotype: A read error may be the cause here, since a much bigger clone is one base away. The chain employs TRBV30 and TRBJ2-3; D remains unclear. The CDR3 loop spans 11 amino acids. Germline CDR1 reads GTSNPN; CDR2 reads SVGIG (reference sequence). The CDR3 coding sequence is TGTGTCTGGAGTTGGACAGATACGCAGTATTTT. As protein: CVWSWTDTQYF.

Here the CDR3 reads CASSQGPQGKQYF. CDR3 bases: TGTGCCAGCAGCCAAGGGCCACAGGGAAAGCAGTACTTC. This rearrangement joins TRBV6-6 to TRBJ2-7, with a possible D match to TRBD1 (6 bases). V was pared by 6 bases and J by 8 bases, with 17 bases between. Germline-derived CDR1 and CDR2 are MNHNY and SVGAGI (reference sequence). This CDR3 is 13 amino acids long.

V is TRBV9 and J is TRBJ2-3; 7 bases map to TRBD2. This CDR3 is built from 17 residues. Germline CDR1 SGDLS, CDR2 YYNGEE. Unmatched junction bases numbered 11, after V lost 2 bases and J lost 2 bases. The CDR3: CASSVTTSNHNTDTQYF. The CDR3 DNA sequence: TGTGCCAGCAGCGTCACGACTAGCAACCATAACACAGATACGCAGTATTTT.

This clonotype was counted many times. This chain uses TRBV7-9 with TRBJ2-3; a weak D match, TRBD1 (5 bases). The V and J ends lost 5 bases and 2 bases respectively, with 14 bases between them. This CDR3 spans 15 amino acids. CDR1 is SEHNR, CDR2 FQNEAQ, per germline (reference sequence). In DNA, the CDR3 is TGTGCCAGCAGCACCGGACAAGTGGACACAGATACGCAGTATTTT. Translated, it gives CASSTGQVDTDTQYF.

The CDR3 bases are TGTGCCAGCAGCTTGAAAGGAGACCTCGGCTACACCTTC. Residues: CASSLKGDLGYTF. V and J are TRBV5-6 and TRBJ1-2; no definite D call. Trimming removed 1 base from V and 8 bases from J, with 12 bases in between. The CDR3 is made up of 13 amino acids. The germline V gene encodes CDR1 SGHDT and CDR2 YYEEEE.

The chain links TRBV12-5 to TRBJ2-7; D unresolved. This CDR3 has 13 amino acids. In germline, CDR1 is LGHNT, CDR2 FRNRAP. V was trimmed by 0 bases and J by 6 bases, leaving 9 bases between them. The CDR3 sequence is CASGLVAPGEQYF. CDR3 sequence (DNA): TGTGCTAGTGGTTTGGTAGCCCCCGGCGAGCAGTACTTC. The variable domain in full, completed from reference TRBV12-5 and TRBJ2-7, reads DARVTQTPRHKVTEMGQEVTMRCQPILGHNTVFWYRQTMMQGLELLAYFRNRAPLDDSGMPKDRFSAEMPDATLATLKIQPSEPRDSAVYFCASGLVAPGEQYFGPGTRLTVT.

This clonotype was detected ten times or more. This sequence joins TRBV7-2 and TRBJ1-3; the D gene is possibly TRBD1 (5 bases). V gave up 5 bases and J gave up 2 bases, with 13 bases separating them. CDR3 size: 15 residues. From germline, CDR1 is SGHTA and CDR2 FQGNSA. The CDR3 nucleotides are TGTGCCAGCAGCCCCCGTGGGGGGACTGGAAACACCATATATTTT. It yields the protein CASSPRGGTGNTIYF.

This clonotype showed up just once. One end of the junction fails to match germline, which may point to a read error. CDR3 sequence: CARSLGPLNEQFF. The CDR3 DNA is TGTGCCAGGAGCTTGGGGCCTCTCAATGAGCAGTTCTTC. The chain joins TRBV5-5 to TRBJ2-1, with D maybe TRBD1 (5 bases). This CDR3 comprises 13 residues. Germline V lookup: CDR1 SGHKS, CDR2 YYEKEE (reference sequence).

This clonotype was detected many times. CDR3 region: CASSRATRGQFF. The CDR3 nucleotides are TGTGCCAGCAGTCGAGCGACTAGGGGGCAGTTCTTC. The chain joins TRBV12-3 or TRBV12-4 to TRBJ2-1; possible D gene TRBD2, 6 bases. V lost 5 bases and J lost 12, with 14 bases in between. The CDR3 runs 12 residues.

The DNA of the CDR3 is TGCAGTGCTAGAGAGGGACTAGCGGGGGAAATCTCCTACAATGAGCAGTTCTTC. Its protein product is CSAREGLAGEISYNEQFF. The chain couples TRBV20-1 to TRBJ2-1; 14 nucleotides line up with TRBD2. The CDR3 totals 18 residues. Germline CDR1 reads DFQATT; CDR2 reads SNEGSKA (reference sequence). V was pared by 0 bases and J by 0 bases, with 4 bases of the junction left unmatched.

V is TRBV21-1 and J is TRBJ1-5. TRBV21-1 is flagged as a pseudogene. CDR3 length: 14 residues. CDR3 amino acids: CASSKEDPPLPQHF. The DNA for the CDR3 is TGTGCCAGCAGCAAAGAGGATCCCCCGCTCCCCCAGCATTTT.

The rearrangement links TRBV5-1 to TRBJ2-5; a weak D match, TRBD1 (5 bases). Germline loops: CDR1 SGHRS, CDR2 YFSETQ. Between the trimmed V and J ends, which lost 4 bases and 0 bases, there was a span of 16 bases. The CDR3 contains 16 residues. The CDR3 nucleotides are TGCGCCAGCAGCCGCAGGGTAAAACTGTACCAAGAGACCCAGTACTTC. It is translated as CASSRRVKLYQETQYF.

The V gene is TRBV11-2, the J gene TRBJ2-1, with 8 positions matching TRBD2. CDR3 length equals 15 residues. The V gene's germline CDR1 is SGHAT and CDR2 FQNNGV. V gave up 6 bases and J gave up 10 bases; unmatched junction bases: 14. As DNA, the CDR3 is TGTGCCAGCAGTCCACTGGGGCTAGCGGGCGTGGAGCAGTTCTTC. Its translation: CASSPLGLAGVEQFF.

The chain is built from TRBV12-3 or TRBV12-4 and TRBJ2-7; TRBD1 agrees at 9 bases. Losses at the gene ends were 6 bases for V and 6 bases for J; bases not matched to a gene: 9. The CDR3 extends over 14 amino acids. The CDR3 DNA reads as TGTGCCAGCAGGCGGACAGGGGAGGGTGGCGAGCAGTACTTC. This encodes CASRRTGEGGEQYF.

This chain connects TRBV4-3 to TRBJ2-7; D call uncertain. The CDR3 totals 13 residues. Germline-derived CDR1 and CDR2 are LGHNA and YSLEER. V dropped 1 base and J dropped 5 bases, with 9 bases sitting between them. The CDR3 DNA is TGCGCCAGCAGCCAAGGACAAGCGCACGAGCAGTACTTC. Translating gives CASSQGQAHEQYF.

The CDR3 nucleotides read TGTGCCAGCAGCCCCTCAACAGGGAGGCTCTACGAGCAGTACTTC. Protein sequence: CASSPSTGRLYEQYF. V usage is TRBV12-3 or TRBV12-4 and J usage is TRBJ2-7; the D call may be TRBD1 or TRBD2 (6 bases each). There are 15 residues in the CDR3. Between the trimmed V and J ends, which lost 6 bases and 3 bases, there was a span of 18 bases.

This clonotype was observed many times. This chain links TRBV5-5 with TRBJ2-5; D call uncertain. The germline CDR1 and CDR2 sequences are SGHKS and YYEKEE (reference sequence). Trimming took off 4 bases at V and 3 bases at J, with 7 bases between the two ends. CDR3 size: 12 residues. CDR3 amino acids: CASSRREETQYF. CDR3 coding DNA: TGTGCCAGCAGCAGGAGAGAAGAGACCCAGTACTTC.

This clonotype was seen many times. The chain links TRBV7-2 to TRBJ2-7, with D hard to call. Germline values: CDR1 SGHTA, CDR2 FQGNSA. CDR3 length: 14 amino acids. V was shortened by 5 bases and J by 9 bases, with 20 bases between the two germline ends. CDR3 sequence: CASSVAGSGVGQYF. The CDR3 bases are TGTGCCAGCAGCGTGGCCGGGTCTGGAGTAGGGCAGTACTTC.

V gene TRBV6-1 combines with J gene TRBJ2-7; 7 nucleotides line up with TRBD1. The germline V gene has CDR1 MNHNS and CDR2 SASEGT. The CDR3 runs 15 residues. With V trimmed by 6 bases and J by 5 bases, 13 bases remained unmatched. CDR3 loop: CASSELGGSPHEQYF. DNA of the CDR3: TGTGCCAGCAGCGAGCTAGGGGGCTCCCCCCACGAGCAGTACTTC.

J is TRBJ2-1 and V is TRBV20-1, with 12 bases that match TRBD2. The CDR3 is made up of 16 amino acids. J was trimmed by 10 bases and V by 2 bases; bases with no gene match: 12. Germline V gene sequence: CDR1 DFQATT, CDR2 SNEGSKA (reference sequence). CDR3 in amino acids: CSARPRLAGAPEEQFF. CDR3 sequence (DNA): TGCAGTGCTAGACCCCGACTAGCGGGAGCCCCAGAAGAGCAGTTCTTC.

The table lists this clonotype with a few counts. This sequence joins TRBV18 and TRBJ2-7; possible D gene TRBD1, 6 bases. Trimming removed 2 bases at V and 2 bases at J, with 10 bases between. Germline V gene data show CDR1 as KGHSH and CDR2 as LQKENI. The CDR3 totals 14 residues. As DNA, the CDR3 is TGTGCCAGCTCACCATTCGGACAGACCTACGAGCAGTACTTC. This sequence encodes CASSPFGQTYEQYF.

Here the CDR3 DNA reads TGTGCCAGCAGTTACTCCTCTAGCGGGGGCACAGATACGCAGTATTTT. Translated: CASSYSSSGGTDTQYF. The gene calls are TRBV6-5 and TRBJ2-3; 9 positions match TRBD2. The germline gives CDR1 MNHEY, CDR2 SVGAGI. The J segment lost 1 base and the V segment lost 0 bases, leaving 2 bases of the junction unmatched. The CDR3 contains 16 residues.

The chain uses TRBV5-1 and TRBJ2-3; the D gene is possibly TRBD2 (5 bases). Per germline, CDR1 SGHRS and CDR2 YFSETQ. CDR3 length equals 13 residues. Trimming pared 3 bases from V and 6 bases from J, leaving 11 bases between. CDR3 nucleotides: TGCGCCAGCAGCTCCCTTATAGCGGATACGCAGTATTTT. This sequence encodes CASSSLIADTQYF.

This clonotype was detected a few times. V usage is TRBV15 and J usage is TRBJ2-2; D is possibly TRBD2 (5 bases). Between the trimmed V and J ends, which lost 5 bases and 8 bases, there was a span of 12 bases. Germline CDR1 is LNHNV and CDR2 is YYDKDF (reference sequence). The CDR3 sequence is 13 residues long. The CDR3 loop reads CATSEGAPGELFF. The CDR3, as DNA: TGTGCCACCAGCGAGGGAGCACCGGGGGAGCTGTTTTTT.